The sequence of this TCR beta chain was determined in a study of tumor-infiltrating lymphocytes in primary liver carcinoma listed by TCRdb under 2017. At the level of the whole study: Of the five patients, three men and two women aged 30 to 69 years, four had hepatocellular carcinoma and one had combined HCC and intrahepatic cholangiocarcinoma. Tumors of the five patients were stage T1-T3 N0M0 with maximum diameters of about 4.2 to 10 cm. Each sample produced about 3.5 to 8 million productive TCRbeta reads, and read depth showed no significant difference between tissue types. TCRbeta repertoire sequencing, expression microarrays and whole-exome sequencing were combined in the study across five regions of each liver tumor, with adjacent normal tissue and blood also included. A total of approximately 35 specimens from 5 patients underwent TCRbeta repertoire sequencing, comprising approximately 25 tumor regions, 5 adjacent noncancerous liver tissues and 5 peripheral blood samples. The approximately 25 tumor region samples were profiled with Agilent mRNA microarrays so that TCRbeta repertoire diversity could be related to the local molecular phenotype. High reproducibility was observed for the technical replicate repertoires, with mean shared-clone rates approximately 0.92 and correlation coefficients above 0.98. What the study reported, not specific to this receptor: Because the samples were bulk and unsorted, CD4+ and CD8+ T cell repertoires could not be compared. The top 250 clones made up a significantly larger repertoire fraction in tumors than in blood (p = 0.039). Repertoire overlap was higher between tumor regions (mean approximately 36%) than tumor-adjacent (approximately 17%) or tumor-blood (approximately 15%) pairs, consistent with antigen-driven expansion. The study included only four or five patients, and the authors note findings should be validated in a larger study. Only the TCR beta chain was sequenced, which likely underestimates true repertoire diversity because unpaired alpha chains were not captured. Just about 7.5-25% of top clones turned up in all five regions of a tumor, which suggests spatial heterogeneity among tumor-infiltrating T cells.

Using a constant-region primer and ProtoScript II reverse transcriptase, TCRbeta-specific cDNA was reverse-transcribed from roughly 500 ng total RNA. Three nested multiplex PCR rounds, following a slightly modified ARM-PCR procedure, were used to build the TCRbeta libraries. The first two PCR rounds used multiplex TRBV1-TRBV30 forward primers with a Cbeta reverse primer, each for approximately 11 cycles. A final 25-cycle PCR with Deep VentR polymerase added sample barcodes and Illumina adapters. Before sequencing, amplicons between 200 and 500 bp were purified from gel using a QIAquick gel extraction kit. An Illumina HiSeq 2500 was used to sequence the TCRbeta amplicons with 250-bp paired-end reads. The study's own analysis went as follows. Reads were quality-trimmed with Trimmomatic v0.33, and paired reads were merged with FLASH v1.2.11 to recover full CDR3 sequences. V, D and J germline segments were assigned to the rearranged TCRbeta sequences using MiGEC v1.2.1b. Clonotype statistics, along with Shannon-Wiener diversity indices, were calculated using VDJtools v1.0.0. To cut down on sampling bias, every analysis after diversity analysis relied on just the 250 most abundant clonotypes from each sample. TCRdb trimmed the raw reads at Q25, called clones with MiXCR and kept productive beta chains. Identical CDR3 proteins give one entry, which carries the most common genes and DNA. In this record, the V and J calls reflect TCRdb's handling and not the investigators' own analysis. This sample has around 100,000 distinct CDR3 sequences in its table, and approximately 71% of those were observed once. The top ten clones comprise around 8.8% of the sample.

This clonotype was seen repeatedly, ten times or more. This clone's antigen is unknown. The record has no base qualities; no much larger clone is one base away. Total RNA and DNA were co-extracted from approximately 20-30 mg of bulk tissue with the AllPrep DNA/RNA mini kit, without cell sorting. Surgical resection was performed in China between 2015 and early 2016 on a few patients with histopathologically diagnosed primary liver carcinoma. Chronic HBV infection was present in the patients, and the patients were treatment-naive at sampling. Each tumor was sampled at five spatially separated regions: the tumor centre plus the superior, inferior, left-lateral and right-lateral poles. According to histology, viable tumor cells made up more than 80% of every tumor sample. Fresh tumor and adjacent tissue pieces were bisected, with one half stored in RNAlater at -80 degrees C and the other half sent for histology.

Deletion took 3 bases off V and 1 base off J, with a span of 17 bases between the germline ends. From the cysteine through the phenylalanine, the CDR3 covers 17 amino acids. Of all the DNA, just the CDR3 is kept, 51 bases in frame from base 1. CDR1 and CDR2 (SGHTS, YDEGEE) derive from the germline V gene. The chain uses TRBV5-8 and TRBJ1-5; the D gene is perhaps TRBD1, from 6 matching bases. Sequenced: liver tumor tissue from sampling region 5. According to the study, the label for this sample's cell subset or site signals: tumor region T5, tumor centre. The TCR originated in a woman aged 55-69 years with primary liver carcinoma and hepatitis B virus infection. Here the CDR3 is given as CASSSRDAGASNQPQHF. The nucleotide sequence reads TGTGCCAGCAGCTCTCGCGATGCAGGGGCAAGCAATCAGCCCCAGCATTTT.